This TCR beta chain was observed in a study of T cell responses to AZD1222 COVID-19 vaccine. Worth noting for this clone: Its target is not known.

Study observations and caveats: Mostly white British, mostly female donors; authors suggested clonal diversity may be underestimated. Scientists sampled the repertoires only once the peak T cell response had passed.

Method: immunoSEQ multiplex PCR; TCRdb's copy keeps in-frame clones and lacks some. The sample yields 100,000 to 150,000 clones, 90% seen once. The germline gives CDR1 SGHTA, CDR2 FQGNSA. Germline trimming cut 5 bases from V and 7 bases from J; bases unmatched to any gene: 7. This CDR3 comprises 14 residues. This TCR derives from an adult in good health. The rearrangement links TRBV7-2 to TRBJ1-2; 10 bases align to TRBD1. Sequenced material: peripheral blood, taken on day 0 of MenACWY control vaccination. CDR3 in amino acids: CASSPGQGGIGYTF. The CDR3 DNA is TGTGCCAGCAGCCCCGGACAGGGGGGGATTGGCTACACCTTC.